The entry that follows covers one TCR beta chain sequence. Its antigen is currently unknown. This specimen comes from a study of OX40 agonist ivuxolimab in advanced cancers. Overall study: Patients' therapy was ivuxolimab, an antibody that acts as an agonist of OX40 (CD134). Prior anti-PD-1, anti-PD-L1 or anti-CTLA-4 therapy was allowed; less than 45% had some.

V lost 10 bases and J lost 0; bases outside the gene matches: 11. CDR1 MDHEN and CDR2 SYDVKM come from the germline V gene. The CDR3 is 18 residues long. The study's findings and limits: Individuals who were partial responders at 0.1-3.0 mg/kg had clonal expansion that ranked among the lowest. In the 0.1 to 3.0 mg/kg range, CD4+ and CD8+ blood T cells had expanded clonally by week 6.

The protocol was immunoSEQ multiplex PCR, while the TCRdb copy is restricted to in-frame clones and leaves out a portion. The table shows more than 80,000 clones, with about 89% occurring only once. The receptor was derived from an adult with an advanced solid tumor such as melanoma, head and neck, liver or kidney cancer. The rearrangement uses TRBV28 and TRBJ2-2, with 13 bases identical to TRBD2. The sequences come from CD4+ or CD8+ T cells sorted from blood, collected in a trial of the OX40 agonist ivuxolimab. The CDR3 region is CAIPRPGLAGSNTGELFF. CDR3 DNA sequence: TGTGCCATCCCGAGACCGGGACTAGCGGGGTCGAACACCGGGGAGCTGTTTTTT.